The text below deals with one TCR beta chain. Its antigen is unknown. The data were obtained in a study of shared clonotypes between healthy human individuals. Study context: A couple of women and a few men aged 18 to 49 made up the donors. Study results and limitations: Clonotype sharing among donors likely depends on sequencing depth.

Repertoires were generated with immunoSEQ multiplex PCR, while TCRdb's copy carries only in-frame clones and drops some. This sample has about 710,000 clones, with about 80% found just once. The CDR3 totals 12 residues. CDR1 SQVTM and CDR2 ANQGSEA come from the germline V gene. The V gene lost 3 bases and the J gene lost 4 bases, with 8 bases spanning the gap. The clonotype was recovered from a woman aged 30 to 39 in good health. V and J are TRBV29-1 and TRBJ2-3, with D hard to call. Specimen: memory CD4+ T cells sorted from blood. Described subset: CD45RA-negative fraction. The CDR3 loop is CSVERQSDTQYF. In DNA form, the CDR3 reads TGCAGCGTTGAGAGGCAGTCAGATACGCAGTATTTT.